This T cell receptor (beta chain) was documented in a study of T cell repertoires in cytomegalovirus infection. The germline V gene has CDR1 KGHSH and CDR2 LQKENI. Trimming cost V 6 bases and J 6 bases; bases outside gene matches: 4. This CDR3 has 12 residues. This clonotype was seen a few times. The antigen remains undetermined. TCRdb fed the reads into MiXCR, producing one record per CDR3 protein. The sample has some 920,000 distinct CDR3 sequences, around 30% seen once. Study findings and constraints: HLA-C-restricted CMV clonotypes gave the most frequent clonotype in two of eight donors. Cumulative public TCR beta family frequency identified carriers of CMV plus the relevant HLA.

The sequence derives from a human donor in good health (CMV status not recorded). Some clones in this sample may be carry-over from other donors' samples. The genes are TRBV18 and TRBJ1-2, with TRBD1 matching over 7 bases. Source: cultured CD8+ T cells from PBMCs, taken from culture after CMV antigen stimulation. The CDR3: CASSPGTDGYTF. The DNA of the CDR3 is TGTGCCAGCTCGCCCGGGACAGATGGCTACACCTTC.